The 2 T cell receptor beta chains given below trace back to one sample, sequenced in a study of PD-1 blockade in classical Hodgkin lymphoma. Sequenced by immunoSEQ multiplex PCR; TCRdb stores in-frame clones only, minus some. The table has 96,000 or so clones, about 92% seen once; the top ten hold around 2%. Stated time point: cycle 4 day 1 (C4D1), after five to seven weeks of nivolumab. There was relapse after autologous stem cell transplantation in every patient, and there was variation in brentuximab vedotin exposure. The specimen comprised peripheral blood mononuclear cells (PBMCs), sampled before the fourth cycle of nivolumab. These receptors all stem from a human donor with classical Hodgkin lymphoma.

This clone was seen only a few times. The CDR3 DNA reads TGTGCCAGCTCGAATGCGGGAAACACCATATATTTT. As protein: CASSNAGNTIYF. The chain is built from TRBV2 and TRBJ1-3; D unresolved. V lost 8 bases to trimming and J lost 4 bases, with 9 bases between them. Per the germline V gene, CDR1 is SNHLY and CDR2 is FYNNEI. The CDR3 extends over 12 amino acids.

The chain couples TRBV5-6 to TRBJ2-5; a possible D gene is TRBD2 (5 bases). Germline values: CDR1 SGHDT, CDR2 YYEEEE. The CDR3 extends over 16 amino acids. Trimming removed 5 bases at V and 3 bases at J, with 20 bases between. The CDR3 DNA reads as TGTGCCAGCAGTCTCCAGCGGAAGAGAACTAAAGAGACCCAGTACTTC. It yields the protein CASSLQRKRTKETQYF.